The rows below give T cell receptor beta chains drawn from one sample of a study of blood T cell repertoires in COVID-19. Assay: immunoSEQ multiplex PCR; the TCRdb copy retains only in-frame clones and omits some. Here the sample spans 200,000 to 250,000 clones, more than 80% being singletons. The sequenced sample was peripheral blood. The receptors originated from a woman of 80 years or more with COVID-19, enrolled during active disease. The CDR3 runs from the conserved cysteine through the conserved F or W. A D gene is named only where the DNA matches it firmly. Clone size, where shown, is once, few, many, or a class for clones that have expanded.

v_gene	j_gene	abundance	d_gene	CDR3nt	CDR3aa
TRBV19	TRBJ1-5	.	TRBD1	TGTGCCAGTACCACCCGGGACAGGGGATACTATAGCAATCAGCCCCAGCATTTT	CASTTRDRGYYSNQPQHF
TRBV20-1	TRBJ2-7	.	.	TGCAGTGCACGGCAGGATTACGAGCAGTACTTC	CSARQDYEQYF
TRBV18	TRBJ2-7	.	.	TGTGCCAGCTCACCACGGAAGGCCGGGGTCGAGCAGTACTTC	CASSPRKAGVEQYF
TRBV3-1/TRBV3-2	TRBJ2-1	.	.	TGTGCCAGCAGCCACGCTGGGGGCCCAAGAGGTTGGCAGTTCTTC	CASSHAGGPRGWQFF
TRBV6-5	TRBJ1-5	.	.	TGTGCCAGCAGTTCAACAGGACAGCCCCAGCATTTT	CASSSTGQPQHF
TRBV2	TRBJ2-6	.	.	TGTGCCAGCAGTGCCGTGAGGTCTGGGGCCAACGTCCTGACTTTC	CASSAVRSGANVLTF
TRBV27	TRBJ1-1	.	.	TGTGCCAGCAGTTTAGGGGGGAAACCTGAAGCTTTCTTT	CASSLGGKPEAFF
TRBV5-4	TRBJ2-3	.	TRBD2	TGTGCCAGCAGCTCCCCCGGGACTAGGAGTACAGATACGCAGTATTTT	CASSSPGTRSTDTQYF
TRBV18	TRBJ1-3	.	.	TGTGCCAGCTCACCGATGAGGCCCGGTTACTCTGGAAACACCATATATTTT	CASSPMRPGYSGNTIYF
TRBV7-9	TRBJ1-5	.	.	TGTGCCAGCAGCTTATCAGGGGCCCCCCAGCATTTT	CASSLSGAPQHF
TRBV21-1	TRBJ1-4	.	.	TGTGCCAGCAGCAAAGATAAGGGGCAAGGTAATGAAAAACTGTTTTTT	CASSKDKGQGNEKLFF
TRBV7-3	TRBJ1-6	.	.	TGTGCCAGCAGCATCGGACAGACTTCACCCCTCCACTTT	CASSIGQTSPLHF
TRBV4-2	TRBJ1-3	.	.	TGTGCCAGCAGCCAGCGGGCCACCATATATTTT	CASSQRATIYF
TRBV6-1	TRBJ1-1	.	.	TGTGCCAGCAGTGAACGTCGGAGGCCGAACACTGAAGCTTTCTTT	CASSERRRPNTEAFF
TRBV6-5	TRBJ2-7	.	TRBD1	TGTGCCAGCGGACAGGAACGTTCCTACGAGCAGTACTTC	CASGQERSYEQYF
TRBV5-5	TRBJ2-1	.	TRBD2	TGTGCCAGCAGCCCTCCCCGGGAGGGTGATGAGCAGTTCTTC	CASSPPREGDEQFF
TRBV4-1	TRBJ1-2	.	.	TGCGCCAGCAGCCAAGATATCCGAGACAGCTATGGCTACACCTTC	CASSQDIRDSYGYTF
TRBV4-2	TRBJ2-5	.	.	TGTGCCAGCAGCACGTCTATCGCGGAAGAGACCCAGTACTTC	CASSTSIAEETQYF
TRBV5-1	TRBJ2-2	.	.	TGCGCCAGCAGCGTAACAGGGGAGGACACCGGGGAGCTGTTTTTT	CASSVTGEDTGELFF
TRBV5-1	TRBJ2-7	.	TRBD1	TGCGCCAGCAGCTTGGCGGACAGGGGGCACGAGCAGTACTTC	CASSLADRGHEQYF
TRBV4-1	TRBJ1-2	once	.	TGCGCCAGCAGCCAACTCTCTGGGGCGCACCTCTATGGCTACACCTTC	CASSQLSGAHLYGYTF
TRBV7-8	TRBJ1-2	.	.	TGTGCCAGCAGCAAGTCGACAGGACAATATGGCTACACCTTC	CASSKSTGQYGYTF
TRBV19	TRBJ1-2	.	.	TGTGCCAGTAGTAGCACAGGTAATGTTGGCTACACCTTC	CASSSTGNVGYTF
TRBV28	TRBJ2-1	once	.	TGTGCCAGCGGGCTGGGGCCCTCCTACAATGAGCAGTTCTTC	CASGLGPSYNEQFF
TRBV5-1	TRBJ1-1	.	.	TGCGCCAGCAGCTTAGAAACCGGGAGCACTGAAGCTTTCTTT	CASSLETGSTEAFF
TRBV2	TRBJ1-2	few	TRBD1	TGTGCCAGCAGTCCCACAGGGGGCAGTCATGGCTACACCTTC	CASSPTGGSHGYTF
TRBV19	TRBJ1-1	.	.	TGTGCCAGTAGTACCTCGACAGGATTGAACACTGAAGCTTTCTTT	CASSTSTGLNTEAFF
TRBV5-5	TRBJ1-5	.	.	TGTGCCAGCAGCTTGGAGGGGGGGCTGGGGCCCCAGCATTTT	CASSLEGGLGPQHF
TRBV5-1	TRBJ2-5	few	TRBD2	TGCGCCAGCAGCTGGTCTAGCGGGGGGGAAGAGACCCAGTACTTC	CASSWSSGGEETQYF
TRBV2	TRBJ1-5	.	TRBD1	TGTGCCAGCAGAGGGGACAGGGAAAATCAGCCCCAGCATTTT	CASRGDRENQPQHF
TRBV3-1/TRBV3-2	TRBJ1-6	.	.	TGTGCCAGCAGCCCCCAGGGTGGCAATTCACCCCTCCACTTT	CASSPQGGNSPLHF
TRBV6-5	TRBJ2-5	.	TRBD2	TGTGCCAGCTACAGCGGGGGGAACAGGGAGACCCAGTACTTC	CASYSGGNRETQYF
TRBV5-1	TRBJ2-7	few	.	TGCGCCAGCAGCTTAAGCCCAACGGGGGAGCAGTACTTC	CASSLSPTGEQYF
TRBV20-1	TRBJ2-3	.	.	TGCAGTGCTAGTACCGGGGGATCTAGCACAGATACGCAGTATTTT	CSASTGGSSTDTQYF
TRBV28	TRBJ1-2	.	TRBD1	TGTGCCAGCAGTGGTACAGGGGCGAACTATGGCTACACCTTC	CASSGTGANYGYTF
TRBV7-9	TRBJ1-2	.	.	TGTGCCAGCAGCGCGGACAGCCAGGGCTACACCTTC	CASSADSQGYTF
TRBV7-3	TRBJ1-1	.	.	TGTGCCACGCCTCCCCCTCTCGGGCAAAACGGAAGTAGGGGCTTT	CATPPPLGQNGSRGF
TRBV7-9	TRBJ1-2	.	.	TGTGCCAGCAGCATACAGGCAGGGAAGCATGGCTACACCTTC	CASSIQAGKHGYTF
TRBV20-1	TRBJ2-3	.	TRBD2	TGCAGTGCTAGTGGTAGCGGGGCCACAGATACGCAGTATTTT	CSASGSGATDTQYF
TRBV7-2	TRBJ2-7	.	TRBD1	TGTGCCAGCAGCTTAGTACAGGGGGGTCAGAGCTCCTACGAGCAGTACTTC	CASSLVQGGQSSYEQYF
TRBV12-3/TRBV12-4	TRBJ1-2	.	TRBD1	TGTGCCAGCAGAAACAGGGGACTCTATGGCTACACCTTC	CASRNRGLYGYTF
TRBV10-3	TRBJ2-3	.	TRBD2	TGTGCCACTCAAGGTCGCGGGGGGGCAGGCGGTACGCAGTATTTT	CATQGRGGAGGTQYF
TRBV28	TRBJ1-4	.	TRBD1	TGTGCCAGCAGTTCCCCGGGACAGGGTAATGAAAAACTGTTTTTT	CASSSPGQGNEKLFF
TRBV3-1/TRBV3-2	TRBJ1-5	.	.	TGTGCCAGCAGCCACTCGGGTTCCAACAATCAGCCCCAGCATTTT	CASSHSGSNNQPQHF